The entry below describes one TCR beta chain. TCRdb keeps only in-frame clones here, not all; method: immunoSEQ multiplex PCR. The sample carries some 190,000 clones, around 80% recorded once. The data belong to a study of blood T cell repertoires in COVID-19. Across the whole study: Samples taken during acute and convalescent COVID-19 were collected in the United States, Italy and Spain.

The CDR3 spans 14 residues. V shed 6 bases and J 4 bases; nucleotides not matched to a gene: 8. The germline gives CDR1 SNHLY, CDR2 FYNNEI. The specimen was PBMCs or T cells enriched from blood (not recorded which). The clonotype was recovered from a woman in her 50s with acute COVID-19. This rearrangement joins TRBV2 to TRBJ1-1, with 7 positions matching TRBD1. The CDR3 nucleotides are TGTGCCAGCAGGACAGGGTTAATAGGCACTGAAGCTTTCTTT. This sequence encodes CASRTGLIGTEAFF. Using reference TRBV2 and TRBJ1-1 for the parts outside the CDR3, the full variable domain is EPEVTQTPSHQVTQMGQEVILRCVPISNHLYFYWYRQILGQKVEFLVSFYNNEISEKSEIFDDQFSVERPDGSNFTLKIRSTKLEDSAMYFCASRTGLIGTEAFFGQGTRLTVV.